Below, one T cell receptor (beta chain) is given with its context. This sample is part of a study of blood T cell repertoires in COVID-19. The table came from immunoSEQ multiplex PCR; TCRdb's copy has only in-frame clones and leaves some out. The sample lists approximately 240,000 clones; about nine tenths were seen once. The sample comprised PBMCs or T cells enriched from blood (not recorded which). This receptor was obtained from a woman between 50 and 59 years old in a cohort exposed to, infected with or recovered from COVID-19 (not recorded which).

CDR3 sequence (DNA): TGTGCCACTCACACAGGAACTCATCAGCCCCAGCATTTT. It encodes CATHTGTHQPQHF. V is TRBV5-5 and J is TRBJ1-5; D is possibly TRBD1 (5 bases). The CDR3 covers 13 residues. Germline V gene sequence: CDR1 SGHKS, CDR2 YYEKEE (reference sequence). The V end lost 9 bases, the J end lost 5 bases, and 15 bases lay between the germline ends.